The 9 T cell receptor beta chains in this list originate from one sample, sequenced in a study of T cells in Graves' hyperthyroidism and ophthalmopathy. RNA transcripts were the template for amplifying TCR beta CDR3 regions. HTBI primers were the set used in a first-round RT-PCR of the TCR CDR3. TCRdb itself ran the multiplex PCR reads through MiXCR, one entry per CDR3 protein. This sample yields some 350,000 distinct CDR3 sequences, of which 19% are seen a single time; roughly 3.5% belongs to the top ten. The sequencing sample was made of blood. All receptors come from a woman between 18 and 30 years old with Graves' hyperthyroidism.

This clonotype appeared many times. The J gene is TRBJ1-1, the V gene TRBV6-1, with D perhaps TRBD1 (5 bases). The CDR3 is made up of 14 amino acids. The V end was cut by 3 bases, the J end by 1 base, with 9 bases between. Per germline, CDR1 MNHNS and CDR2 SASEGT. The CDR3, as DNA: TGTGCCAGCAGTGAGACAGCAGAGAACACTGAAGCTTTCTTT. Amino acids: CASSETAENTEAFF.

The rearrangement links TRBV28 to TRBJ2-7, with no clear D. Trimming pared 2 bases from V and 1 base from J, leaving 9 bases between. This CDR3 is built from 14 residues. In germline, CDR1 is MDHEN, CDR2 SYDVKM. In nucleotides, the CDR3 is TGTGCCAGCAGTTTACTGGGCCCTTCCTACGAGCAGTACTTC. Translating it yields CASSLLGPSYEQYF.

This clonotype was counted many times. The chain carries TRBV7-6 and TRBJ2-7; tentatively, D is TRBD1 (6 bases). Germline loops: CDR1 SGHVS, CDR2 FNYEAQ. CDR3 length: 18 residues. V dropped 2 bases and J dropped 0 bases, with 20 bases sitting between them. The CDR3 region has the DNA TGTGCCAGCAGCTTAAACCCATCAACAGGGAGTTACTCCTACGAGCAGTACTTC. Translation gives CASSLNPSTGSYSYEQYF.

This rearrangement joins TRBV12-3 or TRBV12-4 to TRBJ2-7; D gene unclear. V shed 3 bases and J shed 0 bases, with 12 bases lying between them. The CDR3 is made up of 15 amino acids. The chain's CDR3 is CASSLTATSSYEQYF. In DNA, the CDR3 is TGTGCCAGCAGTTTGACCGCGACCAGCTCCTACGAGCAGTACTTC.

This clonotype was seen repeatedly, ten times or more. The chain recombines TRBV5-1 with TRBJ2-2; the D gene is possibly TRBD2 (6 bases). Between the trimmed V and J ends, which lost 0 bases and 5 bases, there was a span of 8 bases. In germline, CDR1 is SGHRS, CDR2 YFSETQ. The CDR3 has 14 amino acids. CDR3 nucleotides: TGCGCCAGCAGCTTGGGGCTAGCGACCGGGGAGCTGTTTTTT. It specifies CASSLGLATGELFF.

This clonotype was picked up many times. V is TRBV2 and J is TRBJ2-7, with D possibly matching TRBD2 (5 bases). Germline V gives CDR1 SNHLY, CDR2 FYNNEI. V was trimmed by 5 bases and J by 6 bases, leaving 20 bases between them. The CDR3 contains 15 residues. The chain's CDR3 is CASSRRWRYRGEQYF. The DNA of the CDR3 is TGTGCCAGCAGTCGTCGGTGGAGGTATAGAGGCGAGCAGTACTTC. The full variable domain, in which reference TRBV2 and TRBJ2-7 provide the parts outside the CDR3, is EPEVTQTPSHQVTQMGQEVILRCVPISNHLYFYWYRQILGQKVEFLVSFYNNEISEKSEIFDDQFSVERPDGSNFTLKIRSTKLEDSAMYFCASSRRWRYRGEQYFGPGTRLTVT.

This clonotype was found a few times. This sequence joins TRBV7-9 and TRBJ1-5; unclear D gene. Germline values: CDR1 SEHNR, CDR2 FQNEAQ (reference sequence). This CDR3 has 12 residues. V was trimmed by 5 bases and J by 9 bases, leaving 11 bases between them. Here the CDR3 DNA reads TGTGCCAGCAGCCATAGGCCGTGGCCCCAGCATTTT. It specifies CASSHRPWPQHF.

The chain joins TRBV12-3 or TRBV12-4 to TRBJ1-6; D perhaps matches TRBD1 (6 bases). Trimming cost V 2 bases and J 10 bases, with 15 bases left between them. The CDR3 contains 15 residues. CDR3: CASSLSVQGASPLHF. For the CDR3, the DNA is TGTGCCAGCAGTTTATCGGTACAGGGAGCATCACCCCTCCACTTT.

This clonotype was seen at least ten times. CDR3 DNA: TGTGCCAGCAGTCCAACGGGTGGGCGTTCTCCCCAGCATTTT. It specifies CASSPTGGRSPQHF. The chain links TRBV27 to TRBJ1-5; D not resolved. With 5 bases removed from V and 10 bases from J, the gap between germline ends came to 18 bases. The CDR3 covers 14 residues. The germline CDR1 and CDR2 sequences are MNHEY and SMNVEV (reference sequence).